Listed below are T cell receptor beta chains from one sample, sequenced in a study of blood T cell repertoires in COVID-19. Method: immunoSEQ multiplex PCR; TCRdb's copy keeps in-frame clones and lacks some. The sample has 300,000 to 450,000 clones, 85% seen once. Sequencing was performed on peripheral blood. These receptors were obtained from a woman aged 18 to 35 with acute or convalescent COVID-19. The CDR3 runs from the conserved cysteine through the conserved F or W. Each record gives: D gene, clone size, CDR3 length, J gene, V gene, CDR3 protein, CDR3 DNA. D genes are given only for firm matches. Size is stated for part of the rows, as once, few or many counts, or as a class when the clone is expanded.

>TRBD1|-|15|TRBJ2-7|TRBV15
CATSRGTGPTYEQYF
TGTGCCACCAGCAGGGGGACAGGACCTACCTACGAGCAGTACTTC
>TRBD1|few|13|TRBJ2-1|TRBV28
CAFGTGGYNEQFF
TGTGCCTTTGGGACAGGGGGGTACAATGAGCAGTTCTTC
>TRBD1|-|15|TRBJ1-5|TRBV7-2
CASRAPGTVNQPQHF
TGTGCCAGCAGAGCCCCAGGGACAGTCAATCAGCCCCAGCATTTT
>-|-|18|TRBJ1-1|TRBV7-8
CASSQQARGQAIRAEAFF
TGTGCCAGCAGCCAACAGGCGCGTGGGCAGGCTATCAGAGCTGAAGCTTTCTTT
>TRBD1|-|14|TRBJ1-2|TRBV28
CASSFDRGRRGYTF
TGTGCCAGCAGTTTTGACAGGGGGCGACGGGGCTACACCTTC
>-|-|16|TRBJ1-5|TRBV7-2
CASSLEAPGYNQPQHF
TGTGCCAGCAGCTTAGAAGCGCCGGGGTACAATCAGCCCCAGCATTTT
>TRBD1|few|15|TRBJ1-1|TRBV2
CASSELGQGNTEAFF
TGTGCCAGCAGTGAACTGGGACAGGGGAACACTGAAGCTTTCTTT
>-|-|13|TRBJ2-3|TRBV2
CARDSSATDTQYF
TGTGCCAGAGACTCCTCGGCCACAGATACGCAGTATTTT
>TRBD1|-|14|TRBJ2-7|TRBV7-8
CASSLQGEHYEQYF
TGTGCCAGCAGCTTACAGGGGGAACACTACGAGCAGTACTTC
>TRBD2|once|16|TRBJ2-1|TRBV2
CASVASGGSSYNEQFF
TGTGCCAGCGTAGCTAGCGGGGGGAGCTCCTACAATGAGCAGTTCTTC
>-|-|13|TRBJ2-7|TRBV28
CASSFVLSYEQYF
TGTGCCAGCAGTTTCGTCCTCTCCTACGAGCAGTACTTC
>-|-|15|TRBJ2-3|TRBV2
CASSYGGIGADTQYF
TGTGCCAGTAGTTATGGCGGGATTGGAGCAGATACGCAGTATTTT
>-|-|12|TRBJ2-1|TRBV5-1
CASGPHSQEQFF
TGCGCCAGCGGCCCCCACAGTCAGGAGCAGTTCTTC
>-|-|14|TRBJ2-7|TRBV9
CASTLGQASYEQYF
TGTGCCAGCACCCTGGGGCAGGCCTCCTACGAGCAGTACTTC
>TRBD2|few|14|TRBJ2-5|TRBV5-4
CASSGSGGTETQYF
TGTGCCAGCAGCGGCAGCGGGGGGACGGAGACCCAGTACTTC
>TRBD1|-|16|TRBJ1-1|TRBV28
CASSTGQGRRDTEAFF
TGTGCCAGCAGTACCGGACAGGGGAGAAGGGACACTGAAGCTTTCTTT
>-|-|13|TRBJ2-7|TRBV28
CASGWGRVYEQYF
TGTGCCAGCGGATGGGGGCGCGTCTACGAGCAGTACTTC
>TRBD2|-|15|TRBJ2-7|TRBV4-2
CASSQQDGGAGEQYF
TGTGCCAGCAGCCAGCAGGACGGGGGGGCGGGCGAGCAGTACTTC
>TRBD1|-|14|TRBJ2-1|TRBV5-1
CASSWGQGDDEQFF
TGCGCCAGCAGCTGGGGACAGGGTGACGATGAGCAGTTCTTC
>TRBD1|-|18|TRBJ2-7|TRBV5-1
CASSQQGAREAGAYEQYF
TGCGCCAGCAGCCAACAGGGGGCGAGGGAAGCCGGGGCCTACGAGCAGTACTTC
>TRBD2|-|15|TRBJ2-1|TRBV11-2
CASSWGLAGVGEQFF
TGTGCCAGCAGCTGGGGACTAGCGGGGGTGGGTGAGCAGTTCTTC
>-|-|15|TRBJ2-2|TRBV10-1
CASSDSGLNTGELFF
TGCGCCAGCAGTGACTCGGGATTGAACACCGGGGAGCTGTTTTTT
>TRBD1|-|16|TRBJ1-4|TRBV19
CASSTPRTGGQEKLFF
TGTGCCAGTAGTACCCCCCGGACAGGGGGTCAGGAAAAACTGTTTTTT
>-|-|16|TRBJ1-1|TRBV6-5
CASSSYDRIENTEAFF
TGTGCCAGCAGTTCCTACGACAGGATCGAGAACACTGAAGCTTTCTTT
>-|few|13|TRBJ2-1|TRBV11-1
CASSTNNRGEQFF
TGTGCCAGCAGCACAAATAACCGAGGTGAGCAGTTCTTC
>-|-|14|TRBJ2-1|TRBV7-2
CASSFVRDGVEQFF
TGTGCCAGCAGCTTCGTACGAGACGGGGTTGAGCAGTTCTTC
>TRBD1|-|16|TRBJ1-2|TRBV7-2
CASSLVTGGIDYGYTF
TGTGCCAGCAGCTTGGTGACAGGGGGCATTGACTATGGCTACACCTTC
>-|-|16|TRBJ2-2|TRBV3-1/TRBV3-2
CASSRTEWGDTGELFF
TGTGCCAGCAGCCGGACGGAGTGGGGGGACACCGGGGAGCTGTTTTTT
>-|-|14|TRBJ1-1|TRBV7-3
CASSSRGWNTEAFF
TGTGCCAGCAGCTCCAGGGGATGGAACACTGAAGCTTTCTTT
>TRBD1|-|18|TRBJ1-3|TRBV4-1
CASSGVRGTAISGNTIYF
TGCGCCAGCAGCGGGGTTCGTGGGACAGCGATCTCTGGAAACACCATATATTTT
>TRBD1|-|16|TRBJ2-3|TRBV19
CASSLSGTEGKDTQYF
TGTGCCAGTAGTTTATCCGGGACAGAGGGGAAAGATACGCAGTATTTT
>TRBD1|once|18|TRBJ1-2|TRBV4-1
CASSLFPQPGQGISGYTF
TGCGCCAGCAGCCTTTTCCCCCAGCCAGGACAGGGAATTTCTGGCTACACCTTC
>TRBD1|-|16|TRBJ1-2|TRBV4-1
CASSPDREGPYYGYTF
TGCGCCAGCAGCCCGGACAGGGAGGGACCTTACTATGGCTACACCTTC
>-|once|15|TRBJ2-7|TRBV7-2
CASSFNREKHYEQYF
TGTGCCAGCAGCTTCAACAGGGAGAAACATTACGAGCAGTACTTC
>-|-|12|TRBJ1-2|TRBV5-6
CASSSGFDGYTF
TGTGCCAGCAGCTCGGGTTTTGACGGCTACACCTTC
>-|-|14|TRBJ1-6|TRBV11-2
CASSPRGSNSPLHF
TGTGCCAGCAGCCCTAGAGGCTCTAATTCACCCCTCCACTTT
>TRBD1|few|14|TRBJ1-1|TRBV2
CASSATGRPTEAFF
TGTGCCAGCAGTGCGACAGGGAGGCCCACTGAAGCTTTCTTT
>-|many|13|TRBJ1-1|TRBV29-1
CSVDETGDTEAFF
TGCAGCGTTGACGAGACCGGGGACACTGAAGCTTTCTTT
>-|few|16|TRBJ2-2|TRBV24-1
CATSGPGLGRPGELFF
TGTGCCACCAGTGGGCCAGGGCTCGGGCGGCCCGGGGAGCTGTTTTTT
>-|-|14|TRBJ2-1|TRBV4-2
CASSQDQNNRVAFF
TGTGCCAGCAGCCAAGATCAGAATAACAGGGTGGCGTTCTTC
>TRBD1|-|15|TRBJ1-4|TRBV19
CASSPTGATNEKLFF
TGTGCCAGTAGTCCTACAGGGGCAACTAATGAAAAACTGTTTTTT
>-|-|16|TRBJ2-1|TRBV10-3
CAISESLGLVGNEQFF
TGTGCCATCAGTGAGTCTTTAGGTCTAGTGGGCAATGAGCAGTTCTTC
>TRBD1|-|13|TRBJ1-2|TRBV28
CASTTGRGYGYTF
TGTGCCAGCACGACAGGGCGCGGCTATGGCTACACCTTC
>TRBD2|few|15|TRBJ2-1|TRBV28
CASSFGGGRPGEQFF
TGTGCCAGCAGTTTTGGGGGCGGGAGGCCGGGTGAGCAGTTCTTC
>TRBD2|-|16|TRBJ2-3|TRBV5-1
CASSHASGEGTDTQYF
TGCGCCAGCAGCCATGCTAGCGGGGAGGGCACAGATACGCAGTATTTT
>-|-|16|TRBJ2-1|TRBV2
CASSEGESIPYNEQFF
TGTGCCAGCAGTGAAGGCGAGAGCATTCCCTACAATGAGCAGTTCTTC
>TRBD2|-|12|TRBJ2-3|TRBV7-2
CASSSSGDTQYF
TGTGCCAGCAGCTCTAGCGGGGATACGCAGTATTTT
>-|-|13|TRBJ1-2|TRBV5-4
CASSLVGGYGYTF
TGTGCCAGCAGCTTGGTCGGGGGGTATGGCTACACCTTC
>TRBD1|-|15|TRBJ2-7|TRBV7-3
CASSLGQGDRYEQYF
TGTGCCAGCAGCTTAGGGCAGGGGGATCGTTACGAGCAGTACTTC
>-|-|16|TRBJ1-5|TRBV23-1
CASRGNGGDSNQPQHF
TGCGCCAGCAGAGGCAATGGCGGGGACAGCAATCAGCCCCAGCATTTT
>-|-|18|TRBJ2-1|TRBV5-1
CASSLGELIGGPYNEQFF
TGCGCCAGCAGCTTGGGAGAATTAATAGGAGGGCCCTACAATGAGCAGTTCTTC
>TRBD1|few|17|TRBJ1-5|TRBV19
CASKPGQKKYSNQPQHF
TGTGCCAGTAAACCGGGACAGAAAAAGTATAGCAATCAGCCCCAGCATTTT
>TRBD1|-|14|TRBJ2-7|TRBV5-1
CASSFWKDREEQYF
TGCGCCAGCAGCTTCTGGAAAGACAGGGAGGAGCAGTACTTC